This T cell receptor (beta chain) was documented in a study of T cell repertoires in aging, cancer and after chemotherapy. In the study overall: Paired samples before and after chemotherapy came from glioblastoma patients receiving temozolomide-based therapy. Around 8.8 million TCR reads were in the whole dataset. Points from the study as a whole: In each cancer cohort, median generation probability increased across chemotherapy, suggesting thymic output rebounded. Loss of evenness, beyond lost richness, contributed to age-related TCR diversity decline in cancer patients.

Rearranged V-D-J TRB sequences were amplified with a mixed TRB-A/B primer pool. TCRdb recomputed calls from the multiplex PCR reads with MiXCR, one row per CDR3 protein. Of over 700 distinct CDR3 sequences in the sample, around 64% were seen once. Deletions cut 4 bases from V and 4 bases from J, with 16 bases between. There are 16 residues in the CDR3. CDR1 is LNHDA, CDR2 SQIVND, per germline (reference sequence). TCR beta rearrangements were amplified from peripheral blood genomic DNA. In its sample, this clonotype was seen once. Its cognate antigen is unknown. The J gene is TRBJ2-2, the V gene TRBV19; D gene unclear. Sequencing used blood. The sequence derives from a human donor with a solid tumor. The CDR3 is CASSRNGAIITGELFF. CDR3 bases: TGTGCCAGTAGTAGAAACGGAGCCATTATCACCGGGGAGCTGTTTTTT.